These T cell receptor beta chains were read from a single sample in a study of T cell changes during pregnancy in multiple sclerosis. The method was immunoSEQ multiplex PCR; TCRdb's version includes in-frame clones alone and lacks a portion of them. The data contain under 9,500 clones, about 90% of them seen just once; the ten biggest clones take up 5.2%. The specimen was CD8+ T cells from peripheral blood mononuclear cells, collected in the first trimester of pregnancy. The source of these receptors is a female donor in good health, enrolled as a control in a pregnancy study. Each CDR3 is given with its conserved first and last residue. Fields, in order: V gene, clone size, CDR3 protein. Not all rows give a size; the values are once, few, many and, for expanded clones, a class.

TRBV21-1 few CASISAGSRNATNEKLFF
TRBV5-5 . CASSLIELAENTGELFF
TRBV10-3 . CAISDGTAGRATNEKLFF
TRBV9 . CASSLNSGLGTYNEQFF
TRBV11-1 once CASSLHSNQPQHF
TRBV6-4 . CASSDYSSSTDTQYF
TRBV11-2 once CASSLASGGLSSYEQYF
TRBV2 . CASSGPSDRGHGSLQNTEAFF
TRBV5-5 few CASSLWGLEQFF
TRBV28 . CANSGTGSYNEQFF
TRBV27 . CASRGRTEAFF
TRBV5-6 once CASSFPGQGRRTDTQYF
TRBV19 . CASSPPQGGYNEQFF
TRBV30 . CAWRGASYEQYF
TRBV15 once CATSSPPQGENGYTF
TRBV9 . CASSVDAGAWGVYEQYF
TRBV30 . CAWSALGLNAATNEKLFF
TRBV28 . CASSLSGDGANVLTF
TRBV9 . CASSEGLAYNTGELFF
TRBV6-6 once CASSKDRGGGELFF
TRBV6-5 . CASNPGQGGNEQFF
TRBV10-1 . CASVFSRVRGRKETQYF
TRBV5-5 . CASSLSMGPGELFF
TRBV28 . CASRLSGNYGYTF
TRBV2 . CASSERAGYRYEQYF
TRBV2 . CASSDRPIYEQYF
TRBV5-5 . CASSFEGRSTDTQYF
TRBV27 . CASSLLQGSNQPQHF
TRBV19 . CASSLGQGGNQPQHF
TRBV27 . CASSFSGADTQYF
TRBV6-1 once CASSEASGSYNEQFF
TRBV29-1 . CSVDEGLGPGELFF
TRBV5-1 . CASSPGTSQETQYF
TRBV5-4 . CASSSLGLAVTYEQYF
TRBV5-1 . CASSPEGVDGYTF
TRBV27 . CASSSDPGSRLGQYNEQFF
TRBV5-1 few CASSLTGATEAFF
TRBV28 . CASSPPPGREETQYF
TRBV4-2 . CASSQEDRGNEQFF
TRBV4-3 few CASSQDLGLGSSEQFF
TRBV7-7 . CASSLGPSYEQYF
TRBV30 few CAWSVAGGHTGELFF
TRBV6-5 . CASSYRERGEQYF